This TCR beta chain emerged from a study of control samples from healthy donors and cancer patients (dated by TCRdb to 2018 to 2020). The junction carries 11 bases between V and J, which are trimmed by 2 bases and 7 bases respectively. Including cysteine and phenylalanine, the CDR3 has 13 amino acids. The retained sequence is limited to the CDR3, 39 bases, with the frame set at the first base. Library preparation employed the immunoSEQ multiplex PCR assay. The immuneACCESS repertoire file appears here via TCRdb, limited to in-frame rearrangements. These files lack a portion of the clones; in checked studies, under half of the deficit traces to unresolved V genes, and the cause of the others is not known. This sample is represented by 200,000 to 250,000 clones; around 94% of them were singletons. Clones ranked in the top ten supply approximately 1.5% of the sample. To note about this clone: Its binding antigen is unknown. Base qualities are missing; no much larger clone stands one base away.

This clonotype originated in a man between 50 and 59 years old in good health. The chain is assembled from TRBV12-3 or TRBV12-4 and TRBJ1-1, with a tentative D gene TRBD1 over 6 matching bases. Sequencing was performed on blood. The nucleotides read TGTGCCAGCAGTTTAACAGGGAAGAATGAAGCTTTCTTT. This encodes CASSLTGKNEAFF.